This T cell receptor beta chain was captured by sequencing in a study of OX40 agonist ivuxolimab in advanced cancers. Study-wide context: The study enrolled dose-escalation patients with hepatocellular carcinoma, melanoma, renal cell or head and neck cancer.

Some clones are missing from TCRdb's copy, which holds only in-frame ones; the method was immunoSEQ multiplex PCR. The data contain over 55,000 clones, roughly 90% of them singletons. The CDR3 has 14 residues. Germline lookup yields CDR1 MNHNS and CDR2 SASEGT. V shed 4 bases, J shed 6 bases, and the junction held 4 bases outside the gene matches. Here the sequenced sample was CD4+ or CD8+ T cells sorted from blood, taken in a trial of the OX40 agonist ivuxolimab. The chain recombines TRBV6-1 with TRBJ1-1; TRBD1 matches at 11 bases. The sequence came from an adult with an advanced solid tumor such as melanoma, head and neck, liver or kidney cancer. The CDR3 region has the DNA TGTGCCAGCAGTGGCCCGGACAGGGGGCCTGAAGCTTTCTTT. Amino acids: CASSGPDRGPEAFF.